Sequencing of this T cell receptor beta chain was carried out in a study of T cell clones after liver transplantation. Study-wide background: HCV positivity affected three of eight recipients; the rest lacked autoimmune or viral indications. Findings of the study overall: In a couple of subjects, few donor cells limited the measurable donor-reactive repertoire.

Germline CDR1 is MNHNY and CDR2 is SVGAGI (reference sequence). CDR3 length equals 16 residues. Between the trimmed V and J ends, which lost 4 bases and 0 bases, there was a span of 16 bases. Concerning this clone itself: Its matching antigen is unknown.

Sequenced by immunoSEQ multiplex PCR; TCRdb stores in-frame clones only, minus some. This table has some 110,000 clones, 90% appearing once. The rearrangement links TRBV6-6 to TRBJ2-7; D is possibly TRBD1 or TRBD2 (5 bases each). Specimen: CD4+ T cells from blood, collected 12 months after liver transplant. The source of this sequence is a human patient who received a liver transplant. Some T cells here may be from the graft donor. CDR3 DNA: TGTGCCAGCAGTTTGGGGCAGACGCTAGCCTCCTACGAGCAGTACTTC. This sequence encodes CASSLGQTLASYEQYF.